The T cell receptor beta chain described here comes from a study of OX40 agonist ivuxolimab in advanced cancers. Study-wide context: Eligibility admitted prior anti-PD-1, anti-PD-L1 or anti-CTLA-4 therapy; 40% had some.

The CDR3 has 13 residues. Germline V gives CDR1 MDHEN, CDR2 SYDVKM. V was trimmed by 9 bases and J by 2 bases, leaving 14 bases between them. Excluded were patients having autoimmune disease history or systemic immunosuppression. Peripheral blood came from all dose cohorts at three timepoints. The data were produced by immunoSEQ multiplex PCR, yet TCRdb's version contains in-frame clones alone and is incomplete. The profile shows over 15,000 clones, roughly 84% of them singletons. The sample consisted of CD4+ or CD8+ T cells sorted from blood, taken in a trial of the OX40 agonist ivuxolimab. The receptor was derived from an adult with an advanced solid tumor such as melanoma, head and neck, liver or kidney cancer. V gene TRBV28 combines with J gene TRBJ2-7; D is ambiguous. CDR3 residues: CASKSFLTYEQYF. CDR3 DNA sequence: TGTGCCAGTAAGTCATTTCTTACCTACGAGCAGTACTTC. The full variable domain, completed using reference TRBV28 and TRBJ2-7, is DVKVTQSSRYLVKRTGEKVFLECVQDMDHENMFWYRQDPGLGLRLIYFSYDVKMKEKGDIPEGYSVSREKKERFSLILESASTNQTSMYLCASKSFLTYEQYFGPGTRLTVT.